The 21 T cell receptor beta chains given below trace back to one sample, sequenced in a study of human T cells and chemical hapten exposure. Time point here: patch test 2, 6 weeks after DPC sensitization. Treatment described: therapeutic diphenylcyclopropenone sensitization with weekly scalp DPC. TCRdb processed the RACE reads anew with MiXCR; each CDR3 protein has one entry. The sample has tens of thousands of distinct CDR3 sequences, over 9.5% seen once. Sequenced material: whole blood, taken in connection with sensitization to the hapten diphenylcyclopropenone (DPC). These receptors originate from a woman between 50 and 59 years old with alopecia areata. Some clones in this sample may be carry-over from other donors' samples.

The V and J genes are TRBV9 and TRBJ1-2, with TRBD1 matching over 10 bases. Germline-derived CDR1 and CDR2 are SGDLS and YYNGEE. V was pared by 4 bases and J by 7 bases, with 10 bases of the junction left unmatched. The length of the CDR3 is 15 residues. The CDR3 spells CASSPYRGQGSGYTF. As DNA, the CDR3 is TGTGCCAGCAGCCCCTACCGGGGACAGGGGTCTGGCTACACCTTC. The variable domain in full, completed from reference TRBV9 and TRBJ1-2, reads DSGVTQTPKHLITATGQRVTLRCSPRSGDLSVYWYQQSLDQGLQFLIQYYNGEERAKGNILERFSAQQFPDLHSELNLSSLELGDSALYFCASSPYRGQGSGYTFGSGTRLTVV.

This clonotype was picked up a small number of times. V is TRBV7-2 and J is TRBJ2-1; perhaps TRBD2 as D (6 bases). Germline V CDR1 and CDR2: SGHTA, FQGNSA. The CDR3 has 14 amino acids. V was clipped by 5 bases and J by 2 bases, with 10 bases between them. The DNA for the CDR3 is TGTGCCAGCAGCCGCGGGGCCCCCTACAATGAGCAGTTCTTC. Residues: CASSRGAPYNEQFF.

The genes are TRBV12-3 or TRBV12-4 and TRBJ2-7; D is unresolved. Trimming removed 3 bases at V and 6 bases at J, with 9 bases between. The CDR3 is 12 amino acids. This CDR3 is CASSLSVVEQYF. DNA of the CDR3: TGTGCCAGCAGTTTGAGCGTTGTCGAGCAGTACTTC.

At least ten counts were recorded for this clonotype. The chain combines TRBV9 with TRBJ1-1; D is unclear. The CDR3 is 12 residues long. The germline gives CDR1 SGDLS, CDR2 YYNGEE. V was trimmed by 6 bases and J by 4 bases, leaving 10 bases between them. The CDR3 region is CASTKSSTEAFF. In DNA form, the CDR3 reads TGTGCCAGCACTAAATCGAGCACTGAAGCTTTCTTT.

The rearrangement joins TRBV11-2 to TRBJ2-5; the match to TRBD1 covers 7 bases. This CDR3 comprises 15 residues. The germline V gene encodes CDR1 SGHAT and CDR2 FQNNGV. V dropped 5 bases and J dropped 2; count of bases not matched to a gene: 8. The CDR3 coding sequence is TGTGCCAGCAGCGCAAATCCGGGACAGCAAGAGACCCAGTACTTC. Residues: CASSANPGQQETQYF.

This clonotype was recorded at least ten times. V gene TRBV7-8 combines with J gene TRBJ2-7; perhaps TRBD2 as D (6 bases). The V end lost 5 bases, the J end lost 4 bases, and 15 bases lay between the germline ends. This CDR3 is built from 14 residues. CDR1 and CDR2 from the germline V gene are SGHVS and FQNEAQ. CDR3 residues: CASSPGRAGYEQYF. The CDR3 bases are TGTGCCAGCAGCCCCGGCAGGGCGGGGTACGAGCAGTACTTC.

This clonotype showed up just a few times. The genes are TRBV3-1 and TRBJ1-2; maybe TRBD1 (5 bases). The CDR3 consists of 15 residues. CDR1 and CDR2 from the germline V gene are LGHDT and YNNKEL (reference sequence). Trimming cost V 0 bases and J 4 bases, with 12 bases left between them. The CDR3 spells CASSQEFQGGYGYTF. The CDR3 nucleotides are TGTGCCAGCAGCCAAGAATTTCAGGGAGGCTATGGCTACACCTTC.

The table lists this clonotype with a few counts. The chain recombines TRBV27 with TRBJ2-1, with TRBD1 matching 7 bases. Trimming cost V 4 bases and J 6 bases; bases outside gene matches: 6. This CDR3 is built from 14 residues. Per the germline V gene, CDR1 is MNHEY and CDR2 is SMNVEV (reference sequence). CDR3 bases: TGTGCCAGCAGTTCGGAAACAGGGGTCAATGAGCAGTTCTTC. This encodes CASSSETGVNEQFF.

This clonotype was seen a single time. A read error may produce the germline difference seen at one junction end. This chain connects TRBV6-2 or TRBV6-3 to TRBJ2-7; the D call may be TRBD1 or TRBD2 (5 bases each). This CDR3 has 14 amino acids. Germline assignment: CDR1 MNHEY and CDR2 SVGEGT. The CDR3 reads CANSYSAAGSEQYF. CDR3 DNA: TGTGCCAACAGTTACTCGGCGGCAGGGAGCGAGCAGTACTTC.

With regard to this clonotype: This may arise from a read error, as a much more abundant clone is one base away. The chain uses TRBV7-6 and TRBJ1-1; no clear D. This CDR3 is built from 13 residues. CDR1 is SGHVS, CDR2 FNYEAQ, per germline. Trimming left V 7 bases short and J 2 bases short, with 11 bases between. As DNA, the CDR3 is TGTGCCAGCATCTTTTCGGGTAACACTGAAGCTTTCTTT. It is translated as CASIFSGNTEAFF.

The chain combines TRBV7-2 with TRBJ2-7; D unclear. The CDR3 runs 13 residues. V was cut by 2 bases and J by 3 bases, with 8 bases left in between. Germline loops: CDR1 SGHTA, CDR2 FQGNSA. The CDR3 spells CASSLPQNYEQYF. The DNA of the CDR3 is TGTGCCAGCAGCTTACCGCAGAACTACGAGCAGTACTTC.

This clonotype has ten or more counts. The chain recombines TRBV28 with TRBJ2-1; TRBD2 is a possible D gene (6 bases). Per the germline V gene, CDR1 is MDHEN and CDR2 is SYDVKM. Trimming pared 6 bases from V and 3 bases from J, leaving 15 bases between. The length of the CDR3 is 15 residues. CDR3 loop: CASSLSGTRYNEQFF. In DNA form, the CDR3 reads TGTGCCAGCAGCCTCTCCGGGACTCGCTACAATGAGCAGTTCTTC.

This clonotype has more than one count but fewer than ten. This chain links TRBV20-1 with TRBJ2-7; TRBD2 matches at 13 bases. CDR1 is DFQATT, CDR2 SNEGSKA, per germline (reference sequence). CDR3 length equals 14 residues. V lost 2 bases and J lost 5; bases outside the gene matches: 3. The CDR3 sequence is CSARTSGRANEQYF. For the CDR3, the DNA is TGCAGTGCTAGAACTAGCGGGAGGGCGAACGAGCAGTACTTC.

This clonotype showed up just a few times. The chain carries TRBV6-2 or TRBV6-3 and TRBJ1-5, with D perhaps TRBD1 (6 bases). This CDR3 contains 14 residues. Trimming shortened V by 11 bases and J by 2 bases, and 16 bases separated the two germline ends. The germline V gene encodes CDR1 MNHEY and CDR2 SVGEGT. The CDR3 is CAGPAGAGNQPQHF. The CDR3 DNA reads TGTGCCGGACCCGCGGGGGCAGGCAATCAGCCCCAGCATTTT.

This clonotype was seen repeatedly, ten times or more. This sequence joins TRBV14 and TRBJ2-1, with 9 bases lining up with TRBD2. This CDR3 is 18 amino acids long. Germline V gene lookup returns CDR1 SGHDN and CDR2 FVKESK. After removal of 1 base from V and 9 bases from J, the junction contained 16 bases not matched to a gene. The CDR3, as DNA: TGTGCCAGCAGCCAAGGCCTGGAGCTAGCGGGACCGTTGAGTGAGCAGTTCTTC. It translates to CASSQGLELAGPLSEQFF. Combining the CDR3 with reference TRBV14 and TRBJ2-1 gives the whole variable domain EAGVTQFPSHSVIEKGQTVTLRCDPISGHDNLYWYRRVMGKEIKFLLHFVKESKQDESGMPNNRFLAERTGGTYSTLKVQPAELEDSGVYFCASSQGLELAGPLSEQFFGPGTRLTVL.

Only a few counts were recorded for this clonotype. The V call is TRBV7-2, the J call TRBJ1-2, with D unclear. Trimming pared 5 bases from V and 8 bases from J, leaving 12 bases between. The germline CDR1 and CDR2 sequences are SGHTA and FQGNSA. The CDR3 covers 12 residues. In DNA, the CDR3 is TGTGCCAGCAGCCAGGATGTTGGGGGCTACACCTTC. The encoded protein is CASSQDVGGYTF.

This clonotype has ten or more counts. The chain couples TRBV29-1 to TRBJ1-2; perhaps TRBD1 as D (6 bases). The V gene lost 8 bases and the J gene lost 4 bases, with 14 bases spanning the gap. The CDR3 has 12 amino acids. In germline, CDR1 is SQVTM, CDR2 ANQGSEA. The CDR3 DNA follows: TGCAGCATACAGGGCTACTTCTATGGCTACACCTTC. Residues: CSIQGYFYGYTF.

The chain recombines TRBV20-1 with TRBJ2-3; TRBD1 is a possible D gene (5 bases). Trimming pared 0 bases from V and 1 base from J, leaving 8 bases between. CDR3 length: 14 residues. CDR1 is DFQATT and CDR2 is SNEGSKA in the germline V gene (reference sequence). For the CDR3, the DNA is TGCAGTGCTAGAGATCAACAGGGCACAGATACGCAGTATTTT. It yields the protein CSARDQQGTDTQYF.

This clonotype was recorded a few times. The rearrangement uses TRBV20-1 and TRBJ2-3; TRBD1 or TRBD2 may be the D gene (6 bases each). The V gene lost 7 bases and the J gene lost 4 bases, with 12 bases spanning the gap. CDR3 size: 12 residues. CDR1 is DFQATT, CDR2 SNEGSKA, per germline (reference sequence). The CDR3 reads CSVRGTADTQYF. CDR3 coding DNA: TGCAGTGTTAGGGGGACTGCAGATACGCAGTATTTT.

The V gene is TRBV5-1, the J gene TRBJ2-3; no clear D. Trimming stripped 0 bases from V and 2 bases from J, with 7 bases between. Germline loops: CDR1 SGHRS, CDR2 YFSETQ. This CDR3 spans 14 amino acids. The CDR3 sequence: CASSLVDFTDTQYF. The DNA for the CDR3 is TGCGCCAGCAGCTTGGTAGACTTCACAGATACGCAGTATTTT.

In its sample, this clonotype was seen once. The genes are TRBV5-1 and TRBJ2-3, with D possibly being TRBD2 (6 bases). The CDR3 is 16 amino acids. Germline V gives CDR1 SGHRS, CDR2 YFSETQ. V gave up 3 bases and J gave up 4 bases, with 18 bases separating them. In DNA form, the CDR3 reads TGCGCCAGCAGCTCCGGTGGCGGGAAAAGCGCAGATACGCAGTATTTT. Translation gives CASSSGGGKSADTQYF. Looking up the rest from reference TRBV5-1 and TRBJ2-3 gives the full variable domain: KAGVTQTPRYLIKTRGQQVTLSCSPISGHRSVSWYQQTPGQGLQFLFEYFSETQRNKGNFPGRFSGRQFSNSRSEMNVSTLELGDSALYLCASSSGGGKSADTQYFGPGTRLTVL.